Listed here are 13 T cell receptor beta chains from one sample, sequenced in a study of blood T cell repertoires in COVID-19. Produced via immunoSEQ multiplex PCR; TCRdb's table is partial and in-frame only. The sample has 13,000 or so clones, around 80% seen once. The sequenced sample was peripheral blood. The receptors were gathered from a human donor in a cohort sampled during active COVID-19.

This clone has more than one count but fewer than ten. V is TRBV20-1 and J is TRBJ1-2; 8 bases map to TRBD1. Germline trimming cut 3 bases from V and 1 base from J; bases unmatched to any gene: 10. The CDR3 is made up of 16 amino acids. Germline values: CDR1 DFQATT, CDR2 SNEGSKA (reference sequence). This CDR3 is CSASLSSTGDNYGYTF. In DNA form, the CDR3 reads TGCAGTGCTAGTCTTTCCTCGACAGGGGATAACTATGGCTACACCTTC.

J is TRBJ1-4 and V is TRBV20-1, with 9 bases lining up with TRBD1. Losses at the gene ends were 3 bases for V and 10 bases for J; bases not matched to a gene: 9. This CDR3 has 14 amino acids. Germline V gene lookup returns CDR1 DFQATT and CDR2 SNEGSKA (reference sequence). The CDR3 spells CSASYGTGKGKLFF. The CDR3, as DNA: TGCAGTGCTAGTTACGGGACAGGGAAGGGAAAACTGTTTTTT.

This clone has just a few counts. V and J are TRBV27 and TRBJ2-7, with a possible D match to TRBD1 (6 bases). The CDR3 is 15 residues long. Germline CDR1 and CDR2: MNHEY and SMNVEV (reference sequence). Trimming pared 3 bases from V and 0 bases from J, leaving 12 bases between. As DNA, the CDR3 is TGTGCCAGCAGTTTTGAGGGGGTCCCCTCCTACGAGCAGTACTTC. This codes for CASSFEGVPSYEQYF.

This chain connects TRBV3-1 (or the pseudogene TRBV3-2) to TRBJ2-7, with a possible D match to TRBD1 (7 bases). In germline, CDR1 is LGHDT, CDR2 YNNKEL (reference sequence). Trimming removed 4 bases at V and 2 bases at J, with 18 bases between. The CDR3 sequence is 16 residues long. In DNA, the CDR3 is TGTGCCAGCAGCCCAAACGGGGGACAGATCCCCTACGAGCAGTACTTC. It is translated as CASSPNGGQIPYEQYF.

The rearrangement uses TRBV19 and TRBJ1-2; weak D call: TRBD1 (5 bases). This CDR3 has 12 amino acids. The germline V gene has CDR1 LNHDA and CDR2 SQIVND (reference sequence). The ends were cut back, 3 bases at V and 8 bases at J, with 10 bases in the middle. This chain's CDR3 is CASSIQGGGYTF. CDR3 sequence (DNA): TGTGCCAGTAGTATTCAGGGAGGCGGCTACACCTTC.

The chain joins TRBV20-1 to TRBJ1-1; tentatively, D is TRBD1 (5 bases). CDR1 is DFQATT, CDR2 SNEGSKA, per germline (reference sequence). CDR3 length equals 11 residues. DNA of the CDR3: TGCAAAAGACAGACTAACACTGAAGCTTTCTTT. It specifies CKRQTNTEAFF.

The chain links TRBV7-9 to TRBJ2-3; a weak D match, TRBD2 (5 bases). Germline V CDR1 and CDR2: SEHNR, FQNEAQ (reference sequence). This CDR3 has 14 residues. Trimming stripped 7 bases from V and 2 bases from J, with 13 bases between. The CDR3 spells CASIRGLSTDTQYF. The CDR3 region has the DNA TGTGCCAGCATCAGAGGGCTGTCCACAGATACGCAGTATTTT.

The chain is built from TRBV6-5 and TRBJ1-1, with TRBD1 matching 9 bases. Germline CDR1 is MNHEY and CDR2 is SVGAGI. Germline trimming cut 8 bases from V and 11 bases from J; bases unmatched to any gene: 12. This CDR3 is 13 amino acids long. CDR3: CASSPDRGLRAFF. DNA for the CDR3: TGTGCCAGCTCCCCGGACAGGGGTCTCCGGGCTTTCTTT.

This chain links TRBV18 with TRBJ1-3, with 7 positions matching TRBD1. Germline V lookup: CDR1 KGHSH, CDR2 LQKENI. J lost 0 bases, V lost 4 bases, and 6 bases had no gene match. The CDR3 length is 16 residues. In DNA, the CDR3 is TGTGCCAGCTCACTGGACAGGTCTATCTCTGGAAACACCATATATTTT. Amino acid sequence: CASSLDRSISGNTIYF.

The chain uses TRBV6-5 and TRBJ2-6; tentative D call: TRBD1 (5 bases). Trimming took 10 bases from V and 8 from J, leaving 12 bases between them. CDR3 length: 12 residues. Germline assignment: CDR1 MNHEY and CDR2 SVGAGI. The CDR3 loop is CATEPGPNVLTF. CDR3 in DNA: TGTGCCACCGAACCAGGGCCCAACGTCCTGACTTTC.

The count of this clone is one. The J gene is TRBJ2-5, the V gene TRBV7-9; 11 nucleotides match TRBD2. Germline-derived CDR1 and CDR2 are SEHNR and FQNEAQ (reference sequence). The CDR3 consists of 16 residues. V trimming: 2 bases; J trimming: 1 base; junction bases outside the gene matches: 3. In DNA form, the CDR3 reads TGTGCCAGCAGCTTAAGACTAGCGGGGCCCCAAGAGACCCAGTACTTC. The encoded protein is CASSLRLAGPQETQYF.

This clone has a handful of counts. The chain links TRBV29-1 to TRBJ1-5, with TRBD1 identical over 7 bases. Losses at the gene ends were 4 bases for V and 3 bases for J; bases not matched to a gene: 3. The CDR3 contains 13 residues. Per germline, CDR1 SQVTM and CDR2 ANQGSEA. The CDR3 DNA is TGCAGCGTTGGACAGGGCTCCAATCAGCCCCAGCATTTT. It codes for CSVGQGSNQPQHF.

CDR3 in amino acids: CASSLVGGVTDTQYF. CDR3 coding DNA: TGCGCCAGCAGCTTGGTTGGCGGGGTCACAGATACGCAGTATTTT. The chain joins TRBV5-1 to TRBJ2-3; possibly TRBD2 for D (6 bases). The CDR3 is made up of 15 amino acids. Germline V gives CDR1 SGHRS, CDR2 YFSETQ. The V end was cut by 0 bases, the J end by 2 bases, with 10 bases between.